This TCR beta chain comes out of a study of blood T cell repertoires in COVID-19. CDR3 size: 15 residues. Germline loops: CDR1 SGHAT, CDR2 FQNNGV. Trimming stripped 5 bases from V and 4 bases from J, with 15 bases between. Method: immunoSEQ multiplex PCR; TCRdb's copy keeps in-frame clones and lacks some. Altogether some 300,000 clones are present, about nine tenths being singletons, with the ten largest covering 5.5% to 7%. The TCR was taken from a woman under 40 who had recovered from COVID-19. J is TRBJ1-3 and V is TRBV11-2; maybe TRBD1 (5 bases). The specimen sequenced was peripheral blood. This CDR3 reads CASSAIQGGGNTIYF. DNA for the CDR3: TGTGCCAGCAGCGCTATTCAGGGAGGAGGAAACACCATATATTTT.